The 12 T cell receptor beta chains below were found in one sample sequenced in a study of blood T cell repertoires in COVID-19. The data were produced by immunoSEQ multiplex PCR, yet TCRdb's version contains in-frame clones alone and is incomplete. The sample contains 70,000 to 75,000 clones, approximately 90% of which appear only once. The material sequenced was peripheral blood. Source of these receptors: a woman younger than 30 with acute or convalescent COVID-19.

This clone was detected only a few times. DNA of the CDR3: TGTGCCAGCAGCCAGCTAGGAGGGACTGCATCCTACGAGCAGTACTTC. Residues: CASSQLGGTASYEQYF. The rearrangement links TRBV7-9 to TRBJ2-7, with D tentatively TRBD2 (6 bases). CDR3 length: 16 residues. V lost 5 bases and J 1 base, leaving 18 bases between the germline ends. Per germline, CDR1 SEHNR and CDR2 FQNEAQ (reference sequence).

This clone was seen just once. This chain connects TRBV6-5 to TRBJ2-7; 8 bases match TRBD1. Germline V gene sequence: CDR1 MNHEY, CDR2 SVGAGI. V shed 0 bases, J shed 4 bases, and the junction held 5 bases outside the gene matches. This CDR3 comprises 15 residues. Here the CDR3 reads CASSYSGTGNYEQYF. CDR3 in DNA: TGTGCCAGCAGTTACTCGGGGACAGGTAATTACGAGCAGTACTTC.

The CDR3 DNA is TGTGCCAGCAGTGAAGCTGCGGGGTCTAACTATGGCTACACCTTC. Translating it yields CASSEAAGSNYGYTF. The chain links TRBV6-1 to TRBJ1-2; D uncertain. Per germline, CDR1 MNHNS and CDR2 SASEGT. CDR3 size: 15 residues. Trimming took 0 bases from V and 0 from J, leaving 8 bases between them.

The chain is built from TRBV25-1 and TRBJ1-5, with 8 bases matching TRBD1. V gave up 6 bases and J gave up 8 bases; unmatched junction bases: 9. Germline V gives CDR1 MGHDK, CDR2 SYGVNS. The CDR3 runs 14 residues. The CDR3 spells CASSPTGEMKPQHF. CDR3 DNA: TGTGCCAGCAGCCCGACAGGGGAGATGAAGCCCCAGCATTTT.

The rearrangement joins TRBV10-1 to TRBJ2-1; D is uncertain. The CDR3 contains 15 residues. Germline V CDR1 and CDR2: WNHNN, SYGVQD (reference sequence). Trimming cost V 0 bases and J 5 bases, with 11 bases left between them. CDR3 coding DNA: TGCGCCAGCAGTGAGTCTAGACGAGCGAACAATGAGCAGTTCTTC. Translating it yields CASSESRRANNEQFF.

The CDR3 sequence: CAWSGRGAWGDTQYF. CDR3 coding DNA: TGTGCCTGGAGCGGGAGAGGGGCCTGGGGAGATACGCAGTATTTT. This chain connects TRBV30 to TRBJ2-3, with a weak D call TRBD2 (6 bases). The length of the CDR3 is 15 residues. V lost 3 bases to trimming and J lost 5 bases, with 18 bases between them. Germline-derived CDR1 and CDR2 are GTSNPN and SVGIG (reference sequence).

This clone has only one observation. This chain uses TRBV6-1 with TRBJ2-5; TRBD2 aligns across 10 bases. Germline V gene lookup returns CDR1 MNHNS and CDR2 SASEGT. V trimming: 4 bases; J trimming: 5 bases; junction bases outside the gene matches: 10. The CDR3 totals 16 residues. The CDR3 sequence is CASSGLGLAKGETQYF. In DNA, the CDR3 is TGTGCCAGCAGTGGCCTGGGACTAGCGAAAGGCGAGACCCAGTACTTC.

This chain uses TRBV6-2 or TRBV6-3 with TRBJ1-5, with a tentative D call TRBD1 (5 bases). CDR1 and CDR2 (germline): MNHEY, SVGEGT. The CDR3 sequence is 18 residues long. The germline V and J ends were trimmed by 3 bases and 0 bases, with 18 bases remaining between them. The CDR3 DNA follows: TGTGCCAGCAGTTATGCGGGAGCACAGGACAATAGCAATCAGCCCCAGCATTTT. This gives the protein CASSYAGAQDNSNQPQHF.

The rearrangement links TRBV29-1 to TRBJ1-2; 9 bases agree with TRBD1. This CDR3 is built from 13 residues. Per germline, CDR1 SQVTM and CDR2 ANQGSEA. The V segment lost 4 bases and the J segment 7 bases; nucleotides outside the gene matches: 7. The CDR3 coding sequence is TGCAGCGTTGTTGTTGGACAGGGGAGTGGCTACACCTTC. This gives the protein CSVVVGQGSGYTF.

About this clone itself: The sample contains more than one DNA sequence encoding this CDR3. This sequence joins TRBV19 and TRBJ1-5; 8 bases are shared with TRBD1. Germline V gives CDR1 LNHDA, CDR2 SQIVND (reference sequence). V trimming: 7 bases; J trimming: 2 bases; junction bases outside the gene matches: 4. The CDR3 spans 14 residues. The chain's CDR3 is CASTGTGGNQPQHF. The CDR3 DNA reads TGTGCCAGTACCGGGACAGGCGGCAATCAGCCCCAGCATTTT.

This chain links TRBV9 with TRBJ1-2, with 9 nucleotides matching TRBD1. V lost 3 bases to trimming and J lost 6 bases; unmatched junction nucleotides: 9. CDR3 length: 15 amino acids. Germline V gene data show CDR1 as SGDLS and CDR2 as YYNGEE. As DNA, the CDR3 is TGTGCCAGCAGCGGACATACAGGGGGCTATCATGGCTACACCTTC. Translation gives CASSGHTGGYHGYTF.

The J gene is TRBJ1-6, the V gene TRBV6-5; D remains ambiguous. Trimming removed 5 bases from V and 5 bases from J, with 10 bases in between. Looked up from germline, CDR1 is MNHEY and CDR2 is SVGAGI. The CDR3 length is 14 residues. The CDR3 DNA reads as TGTGCCAGCAGTCGTTCCCAGGATAATTCACCCCTCCACTTT. This encodes CASSRSQDNSPLHF.